A selection of T cell receptor beta chains follows, all from one sample in a study of blood T cell repertoires in COVID-19. Data came from immunoSEQ multiplex PCR; TCRdb stores just in-frame clones and leaves some out. The sample carries almost 200,000 clones, 80% to 90% recorded once. Sequencing was done on a sample of PBMCs or T cells enriched from blood (not recorded which). These receptors originate from a woman under 30 who had recovered from COVID-19. CDR3s include the opening cysteine and the closing phenylalanine or tryptophan. The order of the fields is CDR3 DNA, CDR3 protein, D gene, J gene, clone size, V gene. D genes are given only for firm matches. Size is stated for part of the rows, as once, few or many counts, or as a class when the clone is expanded.

CDR3 DNA: TGTGCCAGCAGTTACTCTGGGACAGGCACCTATGGCTACACCTTC; CDR3 protein: CASSYSGTGTYGYTF; D gene: TRBD1; J gene: TRBJ1-2; clone size: NA; V gene: TRBV6-5
CDR3 DNA: TGTGCCAGCAGCTTAGGTGGGAGCGAAAAACTGTTTTTT; CDR3 protein: CASSLGGSEKLFF; D gene: NA; J gene: TRBJ1-4; clone size: NA; V gene: TRBV7-2
CDR3 DNA: TGCGCCAGCAGCTTGGACAGCTCTGGAAACACTATATATTTT; CDR3 protein: CASSLDSSGNTIYF; D gene: NA; J gene: TRBJ1-3; clone size: NA; V gene: TRBV5-1
CDR3 DNA: TGCGCCAGCAGCACGACAGGGGATGACTATGGCTACACCTTC; CDR3 protein: CASSTTGDDYGYTF; D gene: TRBD1; J gene: TRBJ1-2; clone size: NA; V gene: TRBV5-1
CDR3 DNA: TGTGCCAGTAGTATGACCCAGGGTATGAGGGAGACCCAGTACTTC; CDR3 protein: CASSMTQGMRETQYF; D gene: NA; J gene: TRBJ2-5; clone size: once; V gene: TRBV19
CDR3 DNA: TGCGCCAGCAGCCAGGCCGACAGGGGCGGTAATTCACCCCTCCACTTT; CDR3 protein: CASSQADRGGNSPLHF; D gene: TRBD1; J gene: TRBJ1-6; clone size: NA; V gene: TRBV4-1
CDR3 DNA: TGTGCCAGCAGTTTAGCCCGTAACACTGAAGCTTTCTTT; CDR3 protein: CASSLARNTEAFF; D gene: NA; J gene: TRBJ1-1; clone size: NA; V gene: TRBV12-3/TRBV12-4
CDR3 DNA: TGCGCCAGCAGCCTCGTCTCGCAGGGTCCCAACTATGGCTACACCTTC; CDR3 protein: CASSLVSQGPNYGYTF; D gene: NA; J gene: TRBJ1-2; clone size: NA; V gene: TRBV4-1
CDR3 DNA: TGTGCCAGCAGGAGACAGTACAATGAGCAGTTCTTC; CDR3 protein: CASRRQYNEQFF; D gene: NA; J gene: TRBJ2-1; clone size: once; V gene: TRBV6-5
CDR3 DNA: TGTGCCAGCAGTTCTCCGGGACAGGGGACCACTGAAGCTTTCTTT; CDR3 protein: CASSSPGQGTTEAFF; D gene: TRBD1; J gene: TRBJ1-1; clone size: NA; V gene: TRBV6-5
CDR3 DNA: TGTGCCAGCAGCCCCCGGGGGGACCTCTCTGGAAACACCATATATTTT; CDR3 protein: CASSPRGDLSGNTIYF; D gene: NA; J gene: TRBJ1-3; clone size: NA; V gene: TRBV3-1/TRBV3-2
CDR3 DNA: TGTGCCAGCTCACCAACTTTCGTCCAGCCCCAGCATTTT; CDR3 protein: CASSPTFVQPQHF; D gene: NA; J gene: TRBJ1-5; clone size: NA; V gene: TRBV18
CDR3 DNA: TGTGCCAGCAGCGTCTCAAACCCCCTAGTTGGGGAGCTGTTTTTT; CDR3 protein: CASSVSNPLVGELFF; D gene: NA; J gene: TRBJ2-2; clone size: NA; V gene: TRBV9
CDR3 DNA: TGCAGCGTCTTTCCCAGGGGAAGCTTTAGCGAAAAACTGTTTTTT; CDR3 protein: CSVFPRGSFSEKLFF; D gene: NA; J gene: TRBJ1-4; clone size: NA; V gene: TRBV29-1
CDR3 DNA: TGTGCCAGCAGCGCCACATCCGCGAACACTGAAGCTTTCTTT; CDR3 protein: CASSATSANTEAFF; D gene: NA; J gene: TRBJ1-1; clone size: NA; V gene: TRBV9
CDR3 DNA: TGTGCCCCCCAAACAGGGGGCTTGGGACAGCCCCAGCATTTT; CDR3 protein: CAPQTGGLGQPQHF; D gene: TRBD1; J gene: TRBJ1-5; clone size: NA; V gene: TRBV19
CDR3 DNA: TGTGCCAGCAGCCAAGAGGCCGGGAACTATGGCTACACCTTC; CDR3 protein: CASSQEAGNYGYTF; D gene: NA; J gene: TRBJ1-2; clone size: once; V gene: TRBV14
CDR3 DNA: TGTGCCAGCAGCGTAGGGCTCCCCAGGGGCAACACTGAAGCTTTCTTT; CDR3 protein: CASSVGLPRGNTEAFF; D gene: NA; J gene: TRBJ1-1; clone size: NA; V gene: TRBV9
CDR3 DNA: TGTGCCAGTACCCGCGGGACAGGGGACTGGTATGGCTACACCTTC; CDR3 protein: CASTRGTGDWYGYTF; D gene: TRBD1; J gene: TRBJ1-2; clone size: NA; V gene: TRBV19
CDR3 DNA: TGTGCTTCAGCGGAGGGACAGGGATTCTCCTATGGCTACACCTTC; CDR3 protein: CASAEGQGFSYGYTF; D gene: TRBD1; J gene: TRBJ1-2; clone size: NA; V gene: TRBV28
CDR3 DNA: TGCGCCACCTCCGATAGCCAGGGGGTTACCGGGGAGCTGTTTTTT; CDR3 protein: CATSDSQGVTGELFF; D gene: TRBD1; J gene: TRBJ2-2; clone size: NA; V gene: TRBV5-1
CDR3 DNA: TGTGCCAGCAGTCCCACCTCTAGCGGGGGCTCTTTTAGTGAGCAGTTCTTC; CDR3 protein: CASSPTSSGGSFSEQFF; D gene: TRBD2; J gene: TRBJ2-1; clone size: NA; V gene: TRBV28
CDR3 DNA: TGCGCCAGCAGCTTGAATCGGGATTACAATGAGCAGTTCTTC; CDR3 protein: CASSLNRDYNEQFF; D gene: NA; J gene: TRBJ2-1; clone size: NA; V gene: TRBV5-1
CDR3 DNA: TGTGCCAGCATTAACGGGCAGGGGGTATACGAGCAGTACTTC; CDR3 protein: CASINGQGVYEQYF; D gene: TRBD1; J gene: TRBJ2-7; clone size: NA; V gene: TRBV6-6
CDR3 DNA: TGTGCCAGCAGTGGAGACAGGGTGGGAGGCAATCAGCCCCAGCATTTT; CDR3 protein: CASSGDRVGGNQPQHF; D gene: TRBD1; J gene: TRBJ1-5; clone size: NA; V gene: TRBV28
CDR3 DNA: TGTGCCAGCAGCCTAGACATGGGACTAGCCTCCTACGAGCAGTACTTC; CDR3 protein: CASSLDMGLASYEQYF; D gene: TRBD2; J gene: TRBJ2-7; clone size: NA; V gene: TRBV2
CDR3 DNA: TGTGCCAGTAGTCTCCGGCTAGCGGGGGGATACACAGATACGCAGTATTTT; CDR3 protein: CASSLRLAGGYTDTQYF; D gene: TRBD2; J gene: TRBJ2-3; clone size: NA; V gene: TRBV19
CDR3 DNA: TGCGCCAGCAGCTTGCCCAGCGGGGGGACCACAGATACGCAGTATTTT; CDR3 protein: CASSLPSGGTTDTQYF; D gene: TRBD2; J gene: TRBJ2-3; clone size: NA; V gene: TRBV5-1
CDR3 DNA: TGTGCCAGCAGTGAAAGCGCGGGGCCCTACAATGAGCAGTTCTTC; CDR3 protein: CASSESAGPYNEQFF; D gene: NA; J gene: TRBJ2-1; clone size: NA; V gene: TRBV6-1
CDR3 DNA: TGTGCCAGTAAACCGCATAGTGGAGATACGCAGTATTTT; CDR3 protein: CASKPHSGDTQYF; D gene: NA; J gene: TRBJ2-3; clone size: NA; V gene: TRBV19
CDR3 DNA: TGTGCCAGCAGGACCACAGGGGCTGGGGCCAACGTCCTGACTTTC; CDR3 protein: CASRTTGAGANVLTF; D gene: TRBD1; J gene: TRBJ2-6; clone size: NA; V gene: TRBV27
CDR3 DNA: TGTGCCAGCTCACCCGGACAGGAGGCGGGTGGCTACACCTTC; CDR3 protein: CASSPGQEAGGYTF; D gene: TRBD1; J gene: TRBJ1-2; clone size: NA; V gene: TRBV18